This T cell receptor beta chain appears in the sequencing data of a study of blood T cell repertoires in COVID-19 (dated by TCRdb to between 2020 and 2021). With regard to the full study: Samples from collaborators originated in the United States, Italy and Spain and spanned both the acute and convalescent phases of COVID-19. The prospective study material was composed of cDNA or gDNA derived from T cells, B-cell-depleted T cells, or PBMCs. Subjects who had been exposed to COVID-19, were actively infected with it, or had recovered from it provided the deeply sampled blood TCRbeta repertoires that made up the dataset. The repertoires were made available in a free public database intended to serve as a resource for research on the immune response to SARS-CoV-2. Samples were obtained from the ongoing ImmuneRACE study (first 160 participants) and from 1,254 subjects provided by 6 global collaborators. A de-identified subject ID, COVID-19 status, age in years and sex were almost always included in the sample metadata. Where available, HLA class I and class II types were taken from metadata supplied by the sample provider and were not determined by assay-based typing. Study-wide conclusions, independent of this receptor: The amount of clinical and demographic metadata varied by source and participant and was provided uncurated.

The germline V gene yields MNHEY for CDR1 and SVGEGT for CDR2. Between the V and J ends, shortened by 4 bases and 4 bases respectively, the junction contains 8 bases. There are 12 amino acids in the CDR3, from cysteine to phenylalanine inclusive. Only the CDR3 portion is preserved as DNA: 36 bases, with reading frame beginning at the first base. Notes on this clone: Its specific antigen is unknown. No base qualities exist here, and no much larger clone lies one base off it.

The immunoSEQ Assay, a bias-controlled multiplex PCR, was used to amplify TCRbeta CDR3 regions from genomic DNA. The paper's data handling went like this. The number of nucleated cells in each sample was estimated by amplification of reference gene primers within the assay. Sequence reads were collapsed and filtered to measure the absolute abundance of every unique TCRbeta CDR3 rearrangement. For each sample, productive Simpson clonality was calculated as the square root of Simpson's diversity index across productive rearrangements. Entries here come from immuneACCESS through TCRdb and include only in-frame sequences with V and J called. Some clones fail to appear in such tables; in the studies checked, an unresolved V gene covers under half of the shortfall, and the cause of the remainder is unknown. Clone size and V and J calls were adopted from that table, with D and trimming inferred from the DNA. The sample records some 83,000 clones, 65% to 90% of which are singletons. The ten largest clonotypes hold around 40% of the sample.

Collaborating institutions collected whole blood in K2EDTA tubes following their own protocols. For TCRbeta analysis, collaborators shipped samples in one of three forms: frozen whole blood, isolated PBMCs, or DNA extracted from either of those sample types. Material for sequencing was peripheral blood. The receptor comes from a man older than 75 with acute or convalescent COVID-19. The chain is made from TRBV6-2 or TRBV6-3 and TRBJ2-7, with the D gene not clear enough to name. This receptor carries the CDR3 CASSLSAYEQYF. The DNA is as follows: TGTGCCAGCAGTTTGAGTGCTTACGAGCAGTACTTC.